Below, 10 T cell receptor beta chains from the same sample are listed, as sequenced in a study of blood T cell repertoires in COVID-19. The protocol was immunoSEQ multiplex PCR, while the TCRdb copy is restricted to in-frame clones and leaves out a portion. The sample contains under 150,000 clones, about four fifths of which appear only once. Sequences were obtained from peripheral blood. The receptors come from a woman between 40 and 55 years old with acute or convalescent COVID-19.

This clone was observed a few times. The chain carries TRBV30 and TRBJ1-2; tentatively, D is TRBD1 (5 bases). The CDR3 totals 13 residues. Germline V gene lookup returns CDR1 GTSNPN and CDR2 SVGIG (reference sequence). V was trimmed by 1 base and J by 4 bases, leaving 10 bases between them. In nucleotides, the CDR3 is TGTGCCTGGAGTGCAGACAGCTTCTATGGCTACACCTTC. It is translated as CAWSADSFYGYTF.

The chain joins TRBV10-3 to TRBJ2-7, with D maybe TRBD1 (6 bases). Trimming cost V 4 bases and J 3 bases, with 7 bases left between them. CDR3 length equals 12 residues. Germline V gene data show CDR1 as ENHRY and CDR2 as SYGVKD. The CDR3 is CAISGTDYEQYF. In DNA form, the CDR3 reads TGTGCCATCAGTGGGACAGACTACGAGCAGTACTTC.

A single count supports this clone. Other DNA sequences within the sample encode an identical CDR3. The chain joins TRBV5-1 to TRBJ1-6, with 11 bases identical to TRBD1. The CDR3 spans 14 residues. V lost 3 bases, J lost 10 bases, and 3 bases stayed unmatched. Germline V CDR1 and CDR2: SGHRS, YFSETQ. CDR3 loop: CASSWGQGDSPLHF. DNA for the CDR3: TGCGCCAGCAGCTGGGGACAGGGGGACTCACCCCTCCACTTT.

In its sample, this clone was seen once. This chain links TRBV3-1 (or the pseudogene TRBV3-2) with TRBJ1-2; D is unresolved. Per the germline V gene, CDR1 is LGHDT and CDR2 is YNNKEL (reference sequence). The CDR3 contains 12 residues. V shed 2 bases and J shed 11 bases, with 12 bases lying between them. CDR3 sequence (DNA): TGTGCCAGCAGCCAAAAAAGTTACTCGTACACCTTC. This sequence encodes CASSQKSYSYTF.

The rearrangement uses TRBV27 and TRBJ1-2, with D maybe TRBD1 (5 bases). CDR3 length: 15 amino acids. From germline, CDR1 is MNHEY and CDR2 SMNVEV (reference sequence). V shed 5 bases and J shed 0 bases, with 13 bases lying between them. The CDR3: CASSPYRNPNYGYTF. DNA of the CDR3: TGTGCCAGCAGTCCTTACAGGAACCCTAACTATGGCTACACCTTC.

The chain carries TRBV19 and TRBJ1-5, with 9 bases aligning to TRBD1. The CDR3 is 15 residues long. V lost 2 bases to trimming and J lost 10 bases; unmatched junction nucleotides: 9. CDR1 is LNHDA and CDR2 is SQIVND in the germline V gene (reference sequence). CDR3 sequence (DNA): TGTGCCAGTAGTATACTTCCGACAGGGGGTCGACCCCAGCATTTT. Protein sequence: CASSILPTGGRPQHF.

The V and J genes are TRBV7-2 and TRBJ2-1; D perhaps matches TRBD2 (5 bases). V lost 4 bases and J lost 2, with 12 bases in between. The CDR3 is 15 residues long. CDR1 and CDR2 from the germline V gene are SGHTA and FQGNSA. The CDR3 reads CASSSRAGPYNEQFF. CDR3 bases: TGTGCCAGCAGCTCGAGGGCTGGCCCCTACAATGAGCAGTTCTTC.

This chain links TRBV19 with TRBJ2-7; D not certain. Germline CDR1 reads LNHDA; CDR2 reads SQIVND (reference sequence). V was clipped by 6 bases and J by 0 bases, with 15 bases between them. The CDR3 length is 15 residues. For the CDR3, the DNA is TGTGCCAGTAGGGCCCGGGTGGATTCCTCCTACGAGCAGTACTTC. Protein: CASRARVDSSYEQYF.

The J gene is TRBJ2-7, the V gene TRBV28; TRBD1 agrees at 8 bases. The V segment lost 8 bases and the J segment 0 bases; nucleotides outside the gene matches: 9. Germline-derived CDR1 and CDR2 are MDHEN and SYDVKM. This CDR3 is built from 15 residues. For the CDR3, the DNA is TGTGCCAGCTCGTGGACAGGGACATCCTCCTACGAGCAGTACTTC. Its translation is CASSWTGTSSYEQYF. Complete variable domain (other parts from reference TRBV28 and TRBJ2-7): DVKVTQSSRYLVKRTGEKVFLECVQDMDHENMFWYRQDPGLGLRLIYFSYDVKMKEKGDIPEGYSVSREKKERFSLILESASTNQTSMYLCASSWTGTSSYEQYFGPGTRLTVT.

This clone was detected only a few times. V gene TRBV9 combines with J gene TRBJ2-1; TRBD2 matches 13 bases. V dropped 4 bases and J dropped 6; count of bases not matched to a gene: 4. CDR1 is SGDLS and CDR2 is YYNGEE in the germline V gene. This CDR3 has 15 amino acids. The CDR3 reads CASSSRLAGGNEQFF. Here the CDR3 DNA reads TGTGCCAGCAGCTCGCGACTAGCGGGGGGCAATGAGCAGTTCTTC.